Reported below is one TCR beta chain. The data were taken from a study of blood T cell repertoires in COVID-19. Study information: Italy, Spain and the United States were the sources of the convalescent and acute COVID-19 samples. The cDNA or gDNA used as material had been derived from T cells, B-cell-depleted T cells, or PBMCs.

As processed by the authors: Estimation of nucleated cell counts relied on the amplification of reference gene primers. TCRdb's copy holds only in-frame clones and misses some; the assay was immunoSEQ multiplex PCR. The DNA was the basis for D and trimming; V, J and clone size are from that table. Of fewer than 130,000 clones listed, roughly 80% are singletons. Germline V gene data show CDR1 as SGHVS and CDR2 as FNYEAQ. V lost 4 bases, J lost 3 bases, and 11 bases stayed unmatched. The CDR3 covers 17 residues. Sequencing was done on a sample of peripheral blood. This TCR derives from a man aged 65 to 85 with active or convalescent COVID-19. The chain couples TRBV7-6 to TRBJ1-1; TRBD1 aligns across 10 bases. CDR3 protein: CASSSGQGLNLYTEAFF. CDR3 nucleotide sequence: TGTGCCAGCAGCTCGGGACAGGGGCTCAACCTTTACACTGAAGCTTTCTTT.